The text below deals with one TCR beta chain. Antigen unknown. The data belong to a study of cytomegalovirus exposure and HLA in healthy donors. Study-wide results and caveats: Most sequenced TCRs were rare (though some public TCRs occurred in many donors). According to a later analysis, most TCR beta chains associated with CMV appeared HLA-restricted.

It was with 60 Vbeta and 13 Jbeta primers that the PCR ran. The assay was immunoSEQ multiplex PCR, and TCRdb's table has in-frame clones only and misses some. The sample has approximately 110,000 clones, around 70% seen once; the top ten hold under 13%. This CDR3 has 16 residues. With 4 bases removed from V and 3 bases from J, the gap between germline ends came to 20 bases. CDR1 and CDR2 from the germline V gene are SGHRS and YFSETQ. Sequencing input: PBMCs. The V call is TRBV5-1, the J call TRBJ2-7; D is perhaps TRBD1 (9 bases). This TCR derives from a man between 40 and 49 years old in good health and CMV-seropositive. In DNA, the CDR3 is TGCGCCAGCAGCACCGGGAGGGACAGGGCCCTCTACGAGCAGTACTTC. Translating it yields CASSTGRDRALYEQYF.